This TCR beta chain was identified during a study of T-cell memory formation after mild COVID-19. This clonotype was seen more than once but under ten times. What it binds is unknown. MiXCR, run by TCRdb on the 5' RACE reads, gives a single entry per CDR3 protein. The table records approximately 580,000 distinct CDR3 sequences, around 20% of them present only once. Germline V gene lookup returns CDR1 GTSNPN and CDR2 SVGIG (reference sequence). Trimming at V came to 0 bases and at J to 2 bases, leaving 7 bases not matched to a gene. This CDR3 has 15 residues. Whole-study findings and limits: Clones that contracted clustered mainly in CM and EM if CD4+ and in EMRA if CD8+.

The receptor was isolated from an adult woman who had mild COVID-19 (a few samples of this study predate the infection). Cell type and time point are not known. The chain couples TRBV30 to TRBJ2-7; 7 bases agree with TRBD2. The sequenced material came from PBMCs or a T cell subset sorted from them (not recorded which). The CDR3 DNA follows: TGTGCCTGGAGTGTAGTGGCGGGAGCCGCCTACGAGCAGTACTTC. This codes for CAWSVVAGAAYEQYF.